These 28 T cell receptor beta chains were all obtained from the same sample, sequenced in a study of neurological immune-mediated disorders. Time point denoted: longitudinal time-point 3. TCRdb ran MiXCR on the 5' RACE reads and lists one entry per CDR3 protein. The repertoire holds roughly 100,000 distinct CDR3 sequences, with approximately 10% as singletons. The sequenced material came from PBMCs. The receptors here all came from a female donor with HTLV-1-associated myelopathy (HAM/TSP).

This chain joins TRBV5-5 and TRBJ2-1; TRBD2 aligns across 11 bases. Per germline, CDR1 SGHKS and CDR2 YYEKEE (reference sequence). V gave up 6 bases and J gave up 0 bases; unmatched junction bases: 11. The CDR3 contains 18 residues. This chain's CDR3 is CASTPIPSGGSSYNEQFF. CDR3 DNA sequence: TGTGCCAGCACGCCCATTCCTAGCGGGGGGAGCTCCTACAATGAGCAGTTCTTC.

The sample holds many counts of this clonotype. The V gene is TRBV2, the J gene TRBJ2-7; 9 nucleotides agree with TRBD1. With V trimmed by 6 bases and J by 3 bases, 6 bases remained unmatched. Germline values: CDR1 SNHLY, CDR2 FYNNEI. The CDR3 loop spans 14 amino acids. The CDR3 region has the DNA TGTGCCAGCAGCCGGGACAGGGAGGACTACGAGCAGTACTTC. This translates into CASSRDREDYEQYF.

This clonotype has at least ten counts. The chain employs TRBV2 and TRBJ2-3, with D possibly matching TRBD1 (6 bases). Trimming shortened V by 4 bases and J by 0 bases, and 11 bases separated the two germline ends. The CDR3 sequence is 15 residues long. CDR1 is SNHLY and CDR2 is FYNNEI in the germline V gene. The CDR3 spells CASSGQESSTDTQYF. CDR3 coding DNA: TGTGCCAGCAGTGGACAGGAAAGTAGCACAGATACGCAGTATTTT.

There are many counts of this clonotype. The CDR3 nucleotides read TGTGCCAGCAGTCCAGGGACAGGTTACAACTATGGCTACACCTTC. It is translated as CASSPGTGYNYGYTF. This chain connects TRBV27 to TRBJ1-2, with 8 bases lining up with TRBD1. Trimming removed 5 bases from V and 2 bases from J; junction bases left unmatched: 7. The CDR3 consists of 15 residues. CDR1 and CDR2 from the germline V gene are MNHEY and SMNVEV (reference sequence).

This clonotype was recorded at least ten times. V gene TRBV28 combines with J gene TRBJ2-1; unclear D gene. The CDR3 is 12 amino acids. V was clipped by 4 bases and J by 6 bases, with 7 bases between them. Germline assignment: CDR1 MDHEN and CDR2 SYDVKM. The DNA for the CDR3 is TGTGCCAGCAGTTCCCTAAGCAATGAGCAGTTCTTC. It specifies CASSSLSNEQFF.

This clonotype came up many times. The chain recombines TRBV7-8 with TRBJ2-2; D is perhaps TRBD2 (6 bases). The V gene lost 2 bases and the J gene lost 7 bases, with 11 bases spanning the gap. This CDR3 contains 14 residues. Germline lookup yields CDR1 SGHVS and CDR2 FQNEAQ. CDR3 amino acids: CASSLPGGHGELFF. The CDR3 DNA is TGTGCCAGCAGCTTACCCGGGGGTCACGGGGAGCTGTTTTTT.

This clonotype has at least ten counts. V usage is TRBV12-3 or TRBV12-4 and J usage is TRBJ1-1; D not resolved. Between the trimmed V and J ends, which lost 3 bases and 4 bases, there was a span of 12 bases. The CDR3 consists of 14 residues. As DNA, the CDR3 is TGTGCCAGCAGTTTTCGGGGTTTGGGCACTGAAGCTTTCTTT. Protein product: CASSFRGLGTEAFF.

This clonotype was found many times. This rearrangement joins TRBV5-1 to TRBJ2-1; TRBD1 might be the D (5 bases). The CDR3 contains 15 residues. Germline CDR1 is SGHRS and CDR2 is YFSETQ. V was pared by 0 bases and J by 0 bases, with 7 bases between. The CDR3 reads CASSLDRRSYNEQFF. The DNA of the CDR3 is TGCGCCAGCAGCTTGGACAGGCGCTCCTACAATGAGCAGTTCTTC.

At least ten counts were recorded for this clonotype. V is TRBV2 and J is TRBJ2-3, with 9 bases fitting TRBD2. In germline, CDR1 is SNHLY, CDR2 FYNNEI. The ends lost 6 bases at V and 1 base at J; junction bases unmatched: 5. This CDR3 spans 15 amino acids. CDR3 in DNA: TGTGCCAGCAGCGGGAGGACTAGCGGCACAGATACGCAGTATTTT. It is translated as CASSGRTSGTDTQYF.

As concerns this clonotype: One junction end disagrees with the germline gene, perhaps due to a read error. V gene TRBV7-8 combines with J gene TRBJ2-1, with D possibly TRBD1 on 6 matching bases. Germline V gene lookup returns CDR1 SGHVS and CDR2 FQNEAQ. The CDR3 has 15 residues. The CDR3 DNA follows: TGTACCAGCAGCCTCCGTGGGGGCGGCTACAATGAGCAGTTCTTC. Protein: CTSSLRGGGYNEQFF.

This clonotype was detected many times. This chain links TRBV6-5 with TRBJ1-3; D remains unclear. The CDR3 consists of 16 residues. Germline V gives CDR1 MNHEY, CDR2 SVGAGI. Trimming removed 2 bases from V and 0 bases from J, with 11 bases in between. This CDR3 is CASSYGVGSSGNTIYF. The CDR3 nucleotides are TGTGCCAGCAGTTACGGTGTTGGCAGCTCTGGAAACACCATATATTTT.

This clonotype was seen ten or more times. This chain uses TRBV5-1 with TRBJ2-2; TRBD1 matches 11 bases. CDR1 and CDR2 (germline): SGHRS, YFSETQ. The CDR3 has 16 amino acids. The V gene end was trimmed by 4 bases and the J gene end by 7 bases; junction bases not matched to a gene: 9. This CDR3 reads CASSTGQGALSGELFF. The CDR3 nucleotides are TGCGCCAGCAGCACCGGACAGGGGGCGTTGAGCGGGGAGCTGTTTTTT.

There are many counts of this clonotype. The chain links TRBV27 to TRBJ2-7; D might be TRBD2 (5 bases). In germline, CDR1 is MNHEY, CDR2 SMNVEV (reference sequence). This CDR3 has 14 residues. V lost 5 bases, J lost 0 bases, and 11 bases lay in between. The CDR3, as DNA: TGTGCCAGCAGTCAACGGACTGACTCCTACGAGCAGTACTTC. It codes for CASSQRTDSYEQYF.

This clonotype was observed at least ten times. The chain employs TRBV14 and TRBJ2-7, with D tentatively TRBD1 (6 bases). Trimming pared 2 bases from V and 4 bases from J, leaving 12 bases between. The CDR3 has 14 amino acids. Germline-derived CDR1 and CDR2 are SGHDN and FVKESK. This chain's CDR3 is CASSQPGEIYEQYF. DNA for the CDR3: TGTGCCAGCAGCCAACCAGGGGAGATATACGAGCAGTACTTC. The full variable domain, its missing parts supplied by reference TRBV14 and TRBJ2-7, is EAGVTQFPSHSVIEKGQTVTLRCDPISGHDNLYWYRRVMGKEIKFLLHFVKESKQDESGMPNNRFLAERTGGTYSTLKVQPAELEDSGVYFCASSQPGEIYEQYFGPGTRLTVT.

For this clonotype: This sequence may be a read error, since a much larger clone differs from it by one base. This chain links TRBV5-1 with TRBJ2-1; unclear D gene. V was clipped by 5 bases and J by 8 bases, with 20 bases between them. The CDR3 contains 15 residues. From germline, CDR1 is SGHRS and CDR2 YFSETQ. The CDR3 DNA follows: TGCGCCAGCAGATACAAGATAGGGTCCCTCTATGAGCAGTTCTTC. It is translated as CASRYKIGSLYEQFF.

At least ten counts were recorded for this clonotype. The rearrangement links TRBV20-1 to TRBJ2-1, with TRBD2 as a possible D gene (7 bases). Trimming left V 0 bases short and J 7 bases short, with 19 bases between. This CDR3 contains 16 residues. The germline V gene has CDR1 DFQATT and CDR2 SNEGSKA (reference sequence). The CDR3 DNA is TGCAGTGCTAGAGAGGGGGAGGGGGTAGCGATGAATGAGCAGTTCTTC. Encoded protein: CSAREGEGVAMNEQFF.

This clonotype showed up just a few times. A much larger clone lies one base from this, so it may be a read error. CDR3 region: CASNSLPTGNNEQFF. The CDR3 nucleotides read TGCGCCAGCAACTCCCTCCCGACAGGCAACAATGAGCAGTTCTTC. The chain is built from TRBV5-1 and TRBJ2-1; a weak D match, TRBD1 (6 bases). The V and J ends lost 6 bases and 5 bases respectively, with 18 bases between them. The CDR3 runs 15 residues. Germline-derived CDR1 and CDR2 are SGHRS and YFSETQ.

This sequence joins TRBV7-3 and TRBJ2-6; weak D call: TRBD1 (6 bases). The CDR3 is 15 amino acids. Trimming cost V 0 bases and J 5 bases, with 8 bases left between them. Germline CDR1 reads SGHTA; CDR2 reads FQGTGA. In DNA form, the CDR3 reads TGTGCCAGCAGCTTAACGGGGGACAGGGCCAACGTCCTGACTTTC. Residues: CASSLTGDRANVLTF.

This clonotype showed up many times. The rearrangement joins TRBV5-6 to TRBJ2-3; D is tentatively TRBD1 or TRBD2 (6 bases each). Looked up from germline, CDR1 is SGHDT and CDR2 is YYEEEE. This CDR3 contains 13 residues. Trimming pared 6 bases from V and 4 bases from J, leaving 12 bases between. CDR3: CASTQGGPDTQYF. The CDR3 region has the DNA TGTGCCAGCACCCAAGGGGGGCCAGATACGCAGTATTTT.

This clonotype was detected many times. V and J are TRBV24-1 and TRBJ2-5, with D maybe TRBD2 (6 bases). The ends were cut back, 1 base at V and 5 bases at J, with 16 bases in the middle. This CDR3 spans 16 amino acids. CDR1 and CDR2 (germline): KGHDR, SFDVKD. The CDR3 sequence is CATSDFARGGKETQYF. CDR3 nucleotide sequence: TGTGCCACCAGTGATTTCGCCCGGGGCGGGAAGGAGACCCAGTACTTC.

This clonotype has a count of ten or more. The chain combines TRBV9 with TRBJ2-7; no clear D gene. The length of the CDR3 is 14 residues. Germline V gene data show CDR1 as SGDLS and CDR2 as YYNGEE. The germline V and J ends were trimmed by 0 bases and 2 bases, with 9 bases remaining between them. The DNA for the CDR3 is TGTGCCAGCAGCGTAGGGGTCAGTGCCTACGAGCAGTACTTC. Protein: CASSVGVSAYEQYF.

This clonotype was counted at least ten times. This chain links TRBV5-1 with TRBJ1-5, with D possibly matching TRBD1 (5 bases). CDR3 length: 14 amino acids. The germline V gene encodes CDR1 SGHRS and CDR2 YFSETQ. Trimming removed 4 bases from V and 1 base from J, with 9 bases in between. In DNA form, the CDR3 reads TGCGCCAGCAGCGCAGGGACCAGCAATCAGCCCCAGCATTTT. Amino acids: CASSAGTSNQPQHF. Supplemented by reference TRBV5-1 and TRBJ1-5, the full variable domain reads KAGVTQTPRYLIKTRGQQVTLSCSPISGHRSVSWYQQTPGQGLQFLFEYFSETQRNKGNFPGRFSGRQFSNSRSEMNVSTLELGDSALYLCASSAGTSNQPQHFGDGTRLSIL.

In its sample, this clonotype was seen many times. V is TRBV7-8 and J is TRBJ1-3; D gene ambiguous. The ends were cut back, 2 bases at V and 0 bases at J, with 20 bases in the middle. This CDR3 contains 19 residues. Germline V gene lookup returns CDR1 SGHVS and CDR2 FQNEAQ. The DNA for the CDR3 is TGTGCCAGCAGCTTATTTGGCCGGACTTTGAAGAGCTCTGGAAACACCATATATTTT. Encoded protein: CASSLFGRTLKSSGNTIYF.

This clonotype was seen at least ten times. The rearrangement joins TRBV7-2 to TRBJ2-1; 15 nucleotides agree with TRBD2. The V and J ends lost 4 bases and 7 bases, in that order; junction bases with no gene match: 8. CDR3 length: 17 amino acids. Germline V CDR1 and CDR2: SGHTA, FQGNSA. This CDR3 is CASSSWTSGGAMNEQFF. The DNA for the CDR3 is TGTGCCAGCAGCTCTTGGACTAGCGGGGGGGCCATGAATGAGCAGTTCTTC.

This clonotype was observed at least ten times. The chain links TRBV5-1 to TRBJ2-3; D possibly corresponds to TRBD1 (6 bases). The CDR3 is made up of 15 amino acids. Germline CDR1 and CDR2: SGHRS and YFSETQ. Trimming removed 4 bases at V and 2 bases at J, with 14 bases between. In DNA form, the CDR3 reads TGCGCCAGCAGCCCGAATGGGGACAACACAGATACGCAGTATTTT. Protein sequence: CASSPNGDNTDTQYF. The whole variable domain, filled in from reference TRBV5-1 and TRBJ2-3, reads KAGVTQTPRYLIKTRGQQVTLSCSPISGHRSVSWYQQTPGQGLQFLFEYFSETQRNKGNFPGRFSGRQFSNSRSEMNVSTLELGDSALYLCASSPNGDNTDTQYFGPGTRLTVL.

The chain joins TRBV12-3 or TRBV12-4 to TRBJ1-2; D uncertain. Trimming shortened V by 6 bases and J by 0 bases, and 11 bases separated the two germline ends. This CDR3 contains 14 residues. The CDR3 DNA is TGTGCCAGCAGCATCAGAGAATCTAACTATGGCTACACCTTC. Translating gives CASSIRESNYGYTF.

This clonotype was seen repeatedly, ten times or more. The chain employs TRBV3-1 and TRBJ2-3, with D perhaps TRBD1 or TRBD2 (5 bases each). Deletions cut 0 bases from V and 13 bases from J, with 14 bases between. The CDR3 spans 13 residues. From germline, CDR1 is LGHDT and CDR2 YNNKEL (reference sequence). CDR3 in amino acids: CASSQDTQGREYF. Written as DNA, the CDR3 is TGTGCCAGCAGCCAAGATACGCAGGGACGCGAGTATTTT.

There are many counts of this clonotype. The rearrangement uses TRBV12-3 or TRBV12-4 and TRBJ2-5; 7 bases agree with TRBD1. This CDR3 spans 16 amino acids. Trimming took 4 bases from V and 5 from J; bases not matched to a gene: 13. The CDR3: CASSSRGGASRETQYF. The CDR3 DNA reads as TGTGCCAGCAGTTCGAGAGGGGGCGCGTCTCGGGAGACCCAGTACTTC.